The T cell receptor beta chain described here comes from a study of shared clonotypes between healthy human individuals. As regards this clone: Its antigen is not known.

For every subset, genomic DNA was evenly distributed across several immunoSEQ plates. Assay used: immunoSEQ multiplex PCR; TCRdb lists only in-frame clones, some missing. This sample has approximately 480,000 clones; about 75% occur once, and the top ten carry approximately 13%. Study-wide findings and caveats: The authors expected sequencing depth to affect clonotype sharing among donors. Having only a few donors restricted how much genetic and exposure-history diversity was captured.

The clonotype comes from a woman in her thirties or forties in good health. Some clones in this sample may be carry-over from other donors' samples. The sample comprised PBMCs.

This CDR3 is CASSYERTSGTNEQFF. In DNA, the CDR3 is TGTGCCAGCAGTTACGAACGGACTAGCGGGACCAATGAGCAGTTCTTC. The V call is TRBV6-5, the J call TRBJ2-1; 12 bases line up with TRBD2. The trim removed 2 bases at V and 6 bases at J, leaving 5 bases unmatched. CDR3 length equals 16 residues. From germline, CDR1 is MNHEY and CDR2 SVGAGI.